The 22 T cell receptor beta chains reported below all come from one sample, sequenced in a study of cytomegalovirus exposure and HLA in healthy donors. Vbeta (60) and Jbeta (13) primers were used in the PCR. Sequencing was performed with immunoSEQ multiplex PCR; in TCRdb, only in-frame clones are kept and a portion is missing. Counted here are about 140,000 clones, just over 70% occurring once; the ten biggest clones make up 1.5% to 2%. The sample taken for sequencing was PBMCs. The receptors here all came from a woman in her 30s in good health and CMV-seronegative.

In its sample, this clone was seen once. The V call is TRBV6-1, the J call TRBJ2-7; 7 bases line up with TRBD1. V lost 5 bases and J lost 0; bases outside the gene matches: 7. Germline V gene sequence: CDR1 MNHNS, CDR2 SASEGT. The CDR3 is 15 amino acids. The CDR3 here is CASSSTPGGSYEQYF. The CDR3 DNA reads as TGTGCCAGCAGTTCGACTCCAGGGGGCTCCTACGAGCAGTACTTC.

The rearrangement uses TRBV6-1 and TRBJ2-1; 7 positions agree with TRBD2. V dropped 8 bases and J dropped 4; count of bases not matched to a gene: 2. From germline, CDR1 is MNHNS and CDR2 SASEGT. This CDR3 is 12 amino acids long. CDR3: CASGGGYNEQFF. In DNA, the CDR3 is TGTGCCAGCGGCGGGGGTTACAATGAGCAGTTCTTC.

This rearrangement joins TRBV29-1 to TRBJ2-4; 7 bases fit TRBD2. The germline CDR1 and CDR2 sequences are SQVTM and ANQGSEA. Trimming took 3 bases from V and 7 from J; bases not matched to a gene: 6. The CDR3 spans 13 residues. The CDR3 loop reads CSVEYPGGNIQYF. Here the CDR3 DNA reads TGCAGCGTTGAGTACCCCGGGGGGAACATTCAGTACTTC. Based on the CDR3 plus reference TRBV29-1 and TRBJ2-4, the full variable domain is SAVISQKPSRDICQRGTSLTIQCQVDSQVTMMFWYRQQPGQSLTLIATANQGSEATYESGFVIDKFPISRPNLTFSTLTVSNMSPEDSSIYLCSVEYPGGNIQYFGAGTRLSVL.

The chain uses TRBV5-1 and TRBJ2-6; possibly TRBD1 for D (6 bases). Germline CDR1 and CDR2: SGHRS and YFSETQ. Trimming took 4 bases from V and 4 from J, leaving 15 bases between them. CDR3 length: 16 amino acids. CDR3 sequence reads: CASSPEQGVGANVLTF. DNA of the CDR3: TGCGCCAGCAGCCCGGAACAGGGTGTGGGGGCCAACGTCCTGACTTTC.

V gene TRBV5-6 combines with J gene TRBJ1-1; D remains unclear. The germline V gene encodes CDR1 SGHDT and CDR2 YYEEEE. Trimming removed 3 bases from V and 7 bases from J, with 7 bases in between. The CDR3 sequence is 11 residues long. The CDR3 bases are TGTGCCAGCAGCTCACGGGGTGAAGCTTTCTTT. It is translated as CASSSRGEAFF.

A few counts support this clone. This chain connects TRBV7-9 to TRBJ1-1; no definite D call. The germline V and J ends were trimmed by 4 bases and 1 base, with 10 bases remaining between them. The CDR3 contains 14 residues. Germline CDR1 SEHNR, CDR2 FQNEAQ (reference sequence). The CDR3 loop reads CASSSPETNTEAFF. The CDR3 nucleotides read TGTGCCAGCAGCTCACCGGAGACGAACACTGAAGCTTTCTTT.

This sequence joins TRBV9 and TRBJ2-3; 8 bases are a match to TRBD2. The CDR3 sequence is 14 residues long. Germline V lookup: CDR1 SGDLS, CDR2 YYNGEE. V dropped 4 bases and J dropped 8; count of bases not matched to a gene: 9. The CDR3 sequence: CASSQAGAEGTQYF. The CDR3 nucleotides are TGTGCCAGCAGCCAAGCGGGGGCGGAAGGTACGCAGTATTTT.

There are a few counts of this clone. This chain joins TRBV6-5 and TRBJ2-7; 12 positions match TRBD2. V gave up 2 bases and J gave up 5 bases; unmatched junction bases: 4. The CDR3 extends over 15 amino acids. Per germline, CDR1 MNHEY and CDR2 SVGAGI. CDR3 region: CASSYGLAGGDEQYF. The CDR3 coding sequence is TGTGCCAGCAGTTACGGCCTAGCGGGAGGGGACGAGCAGTACTTC.

J is TRBJ2-3 and V is TRBV5-1, with a tentative D call TRBD2 (7 bases). From germline, CDR1 is SGHRS and CDR2 YFSETQ. The V end was cut by 0 bases, the J end by 4 bases, with 15 bases between. The CDR3 is 16 residues long. In DNA form, the CDR3 reads TGCGCCAGCAGCTTGGGCGGGGGCTTAGACGCAGATACGCAGTATTTT. The encoded protein is CASSLGGGLDADTQYF.

The genes are TRBV11-2 and TRBJ1-6; D not resolved. V lost 2 bases to trimming and J lost 8 bases, with 4 bases between them. CDR1 is SGHAT, CDR2 FQNNGV, per germline. The CDR3 length is 12 residues. The DNA for the CDR3 is TGTGCCAGCAGCTTACAGGATTCACCCCTCCACTTT. It translates to CASSLQDSPLHF. Complete variable domain (other parts from reference TRBV11-2 and TRBJ1-6): EAGVAQSPRYKIIEKRQSVAFWCNPISGHATLYWYQQILGQGPKLLIQFQNNGVVDDSQLPKDRFSAERLKGVDSTLKIQPAKLEDSAVYLCASSLQDSPLHFGNGTRLTVT.

This clone was detected once. This chain connects TRBV7-2 to TRBJ1-4; the D gene is possibly TRBD1 (6 bases). The CDR3 is 14 amino acids. Germline V lookup: CDR1 SGHTA, CDR2 FQGNSA. V lost 5 bases and J lost 8, with 15 bases in between. CDR3 region: CASSPTGLGEKLFF. Here the CDR3 DNA reads TGTGCCAGCAGCCCTACAGGGCTAGGGGAAAAACTGTTTTTT.

A single count supports this clone. V is TRBV25-1 and J is TRBJ1-2; 9 bases line up with TRBD1. Germline V gene lookup returns CDR1 MGHDK and CDR2 SYGVNS. The junction had 8 bases not matched to a gene; V was cut back by 4 bases and J by 5 bases. CDR3 length equals 15 residues. The CDR3 loop is CASSGTPDRGYGYTF. In DNA form, the CDR3 reads TGTGCCAGCAGTGGTACACCAGACAGGGGGTATGGCTACACCTTC.

The CDR3 DNA reads as TGTGCCAGCATAGAGGGGGTAGGCCAGCCCCAGCATTTT. Amino acid sequence: CASIEGVGQPQHF. The chain combines TRBV2 with TRBJ1-5; the D gene is possibly TRBD1 (6 bases). Trimming shortened V by 7 bases and J by 7 bases, and 14 bases separated the two germline ends. CDR1 is SNHLY and CDR2 is FYNNEI in the germline V gene. The CDR3 contains 13 residues.

J is TRBJ2-5 and V is TRBV11-2; 13 bases map to TRBD2. The J call may be mistaken, given a closer DNA end match to TRBJ2-7. The CDR3 has 15 residues. From germline, CDR1 is SGHAT and CDR2 FQNNGV. The CDR3 bases are TGTGCCAGCAGCGTAGGACTAGCGGGGGCCTACGAGCAGTACTTC. This codes for CASSVGLAGAYEQYF.

The gene calls are TRBV4-2 and TRBJ2-3; 7 nucleotides match TRBD2. In germline, CDR1 is LGHNA, CDR2 YNFKEQ. J lost 4 bases, V lost 0 bases, and 10 bases had no gene match. The CDR3 contains 17 residues. CDR3 protein: CASSQDPQRDDSDTQYF. The CDR3, as DNA: TGTGCCAGCAGCCAAGATCCCCAGCGGGATGATTCAGATACGCAGTATTTT.

The rearrangement links TRBV7-2 to TRBJ1-1; TRBD1 is a possible D gene (5 bases). There are 14 residues in the CDR3. Trimming pared 3 bases from V and 6 bases from J, leaving 14 bases between. Germline V gives CDR1 SGHTA, CDR2 FQGNSA. Here the CDR3 reads CASSLSWGDPEAFF. CDR3 nucleotides: TGTGCCAGCAGCTTGTCATGGGGGGACCCTGAAGCTTTCTTT. Using reference TRBV7-2 and TRBJ1-1 for the parts outside the CDR3, the full variable domain is GAGVSQSPSNKVTEKGKDVELRCDPISGHTALYWYRQSLGQGLEFLIYFQGNSAPDKSGLPSDRFSAERTGGSVSTLTIQRTQQEDSAVYLCASSLSWGDPEAFFGQGTRLTVV.

This clone has a single count. The chain links TRBV5-1 to TRBJ2-1; 9 bases map to TRBD1. The J segment lost 8 bases and the V segment lost 5 bases, leaving 8 bases of the junction unmatched. CDR1 and CDR2 (germline): SGHRS, YFSETQ. There are 14 residues in the CDR3. The CDR3 DNA follows: TGCGCCAGCAGTTGGACAGGGGAGACCCATGAGCAGTTCTTC. Its protein is CASSWTGETHEQFF.

The gene calls are TRBV6-5 and TRBJ2-6; TRBD2 is a possible D gene (5 bases). From germline, CDR1 is MNHEY and CDR2 SVGAGI. The CDR3 totals 15 residues. The V end lost 8 bases, the J end lost 2 bases, and 13 bases lay between the germline ends. The CDR3 protein is CASGSQRTGANVLTF. The CDR3 nucleotides are TGTGCCAGCGGCTCCCAGCGGACTGGGGCCAACGTCCTGACTTTC.

The V call is TRBV7-8, the J call TRBJ2-7, with TRBD1 identical over 7 bases. CDR1 and CDR2 (germline): SGHVS, FQNEAQ. The CDR3 consists of 12 residues. Losses at the gene ends were 5 bases for V and 6 bases for J; bases not matched to a gene: 4. CDR3 nucleotide sequence: TGTGCCAGCAGCCGGACAGGTTGCGAGCAGTACTTC. Its protein is CASSRTGCEQYF. Looking up the rest from reference TRBV7-8 and TRBJ2-7 gives the full variable domain: GAGVSQSPRYKVAKRGQDVALRCDPISGHVSLFWYQQALGQGPEFLTYFQNEAQLDKSGLPSDRFFAERPEGSVSTLKIQRTQQEDSAVYLCASSRTGCEQYFGPGTRLTVT.

This chain connects TRBV7-3 to TRBJ2-1; D might be TRBD1 (8 bases). Germline CDR1 is SGHTA and CDR2 is FQGTGA. Trimming stripped 3 bases from V and 9 bases from J, with 12 bases between. The CDR3 runs to 13 residues. The DNA for the CDR3 is TGTGCCAGCAGCTTGGACAGGGAGGGTGAGCAGTTCTTC. Translating gives CASSLDREGEQFF. The full variable domain, completed using reference TRBV7-3 and TRBJ2-1, is GAGVSQTPSNKVTEKGKYVELRCDPISGHTALYWYRQSLGQGPEFLIYFQGTGAADDSGLPNDRFFAVRPEGSVSTLKIQRTERGDSAVYLCASSLDREGEQFFGPGTRLTVL.

This chain joins TRBV28 and TRBJ2-1; TRBD2 matches at 14 bases. The V gene end was trimmed by 6 bases and the J gene end by 5 bases; junction bases not matched to a gene: 6. CDR3 size: 16 residues. Germline V gene sequence: CDR1 MDHEN, CDR2 SYDVKM. Here the CDR3 reads CASSLPGLAGDNEQFF. In DNA form, the CDR3 reads TGTGCCAGCAGCCTCCCGGGACTAGCGGGAGACAATGAGCAGTTCTTC.

The chain has TRBV10-2 and TRBJ1-1; a weak D match, TRBD1 (5 bases). The length of the CDR3 is 14 residues. The germline V gene encodes CDR1 WSHSY and CDR2 SAAADI. Trimming removed 6 bases at V and 1 base at J, with 12 bases between. CDR3 DNA sequence: TGCGCCAGCAGCCAGACCGACAGGAACACTGAAGCTTTCTTT. It translates to CASSQTDRNTEAFF.